These T cell receptor beta chains were read from a single sample in a study of CD8+CD57+ T cells in acquired aplastic anemia. TCRdb passed the reads through MiXCR, listing each CDR3 protein once. The sample shows 150,000 or so distinct CDR3 sequences, 40% to 60% of them seen only once. Sequenced sample: sorted CD4+, CD8+, or CD8+CD57+ T cells (not recorded which) from PBMCs. The source is a human donor with aplastic anemia. Each CDR3 is given with its conserved first and last residue. A D gene is named only where the DNA matches it firmly. Size tells how often a clone was seen (once, few, many) or the class of an expanded clone, and some rows leave it out.

NA,TRBV10-3,few,TRBJ1-1,CAISEVGQGSKNTEAFF,TGTGCCATCAGTGAAGTCGGGCAGGGGTCCAAAAACACTGAAGCTTTCTTT
NA,TRBV24-1,NA,TRBJ2-2,CATSDLQPVPGELFF,TGTGCCACCAGTGATTTGCAGCCGGTTCCCGGGGAGCTGTTTTTT
NA,TRBV15,NA,TRBJ2-5,CATSRRQGLGQETQYF,TGTGCCACCAGCAGAAGGCAGGGACTTGGCCAAGAGACCCAGTACTTC
NA,TRBV12-5,many,TRBJ1-2,CASVGTRMDGYTF,TGTGCTAGTGTGGGGACAAGGATGGATGGCTACACCTTC
NA,TRBV24-1,many,TRBJ2-3,CATSDLLLNPDTQYF,TGTGCCACCAGTGATTTGTTACTTAACCCAGATACGCAGTATTTT
NA,TRBV20-1,NA,TRBJ2-1,CSASSRTSYNEQFF,TGCAGTGCTAGCTCGCGGACCTCCTACAATGAGCAGTTCTTC
NA,TRBV6-5,NA,TRBJ1-1,CASSYNGKAFF,TGTGCCAGCAGTTACAATGGGAAGGCTTTCTTT
NA,TRBV24-1,NA,TRBJ1-2,CATSDPSAADYGYTF,TGTGCCACCAGTGACCCTTCGGCAGCGGACTATGGCTACACCTTC
NA,TRBV9,NA,TRBJ1-3,CASGIARSGNTIYF,TGTGCCAGCGGAATTGCACGCTCTGGAAACACCATATATTTT
NA,TRBV2,NA,TRBJ1-5,CASSYGQLNQPQHF,TGTGCCAGCAGTTATGGACAGTTAAATCAGCCCCAGCATTTT
NA,TRBV7-8,once,TRBJ2-2,CASSLMTDELFF,TGTGCCAGCAGCCTAATGACGGACGAGCTGTTTTTT
NA,TRBV7-9,NA,TRBJ2-2,CASSLMTGELFF,TGTGCCAGCAGCCTAATGACCGGGGAGCTGTTTTTT
NA,TRBV12-3/TRBV12-4,NA,TRBJ1-6,CASRLNSPLHF,TGTGCCAGCAGGTTAAATTCACCCCTCCACTTT
TRBD2,TRBV2,NA,TRBJ2-7,CASRGLAGGYEQYF,TGTGCCAGCAGAGGACTAGCGGGGGGGTACGAGCAGTACTTC
NA,TRBV5-1,once,TRBJ2-2,CASSLEVGFSTAGELFF,TGCGCCAGCAGCTTGGAAGTAGGGTTTAGTACGGCCGGGGAGCTGTTTTTT
NA,TRBV4-2,many,TRBJ1-5,CASSQEAGSNQPQHF,TGTGCCAGCAGCCAAGAGGCTGGGTCTAATCAGCCCCAGCATTTT